This TCR beta chain was identified in a study of shared clonotypes between healthy human individuals (TCRdb year 2020). Notes on the research overall: The cohort comprised a couple of women and a few men aged 18 to 49 years. For each donor, three plates each were used for CD4 naive and CD4 memory, two plates were used for CD8 naive, and one plate was used for CD8 memory. Blood TCR repertoires of about five healthy adults were deeply sequenced to estimate repertoire size and the extent of clonotype sharing between individuals. Libraries were prepared and TCR repertoires were sequenced by different laboratories using diverse techniques, in order to increase sequencing depth and limit assay-specific biases. Per donor, leukapheresis produced somewhere between about 0.94 and 9 billion PBMCs. General study outcomes and caveats: Compared with non-shared clonotypes, the clonotypes found in all four sorted-subset donors had higher generation probabilities. Pairwise subsampling led to the expectation that sequencing depth would affect the degree of clonotype sharing among donors. Incomplete sequencing was indicated by rarefaction of sorted-subset datasets, despite the large sequencing depth. Naive subsets generally had larger estimated clonotype richness than memory subsets did. Sampling was limited to blood, and TCR repertoires in tissue likely differ from TCR repertoires in blood. About 5% of naive CD4, more than 3% of naive CD8, 2.3% of memory CD4, and approximately 0.4% of memory CD8 clonotypes were shared across a few donors. Because the study included a small number of donors, the genetic and exposure-history diversity represented was limited.

TCR CDR3 regions were amplified from genomic DNA by multiplex PCR using the deep immunoSEQ assay. For each cell subset, the extracted genomic DNA was distributed evenly across all wells of several immunoSEQ 96-well plates, and each plate served as one replicate. For sorted subsets, each replicate PCR was loaded with 200 ng genomic DNA, equivalent to 30,000 or so T cell genomes. Purified libraries were measured with a Qubit 3.0 fluorometer, size-checked on a Bioanalyzer 2100, and measured again with the KAPA Library Quantification kit. Every immunoSEQ 96-well plate was sequenced on a separate single-read 150-cycle Illumina NextSeq 550 flow cell. The paper's processing steps were these. Because the immunoSEQ output included only junctional sequences and no quality scores, the filtering could not be the same as the filtering used for full-length reads. To assign V/J genes and CDR3, sequences were annotated using PyIR, a Python wrapper for IgBLAST v1.9, with IMGT germline references. Reads were removed for weak V/J assignments (E-value above 1e-6), missing CDR3, stop codons, out-of-frame junctions, or ambiguous translated residues. V3J clonotypes were defined as sequences sharing the same inferred V gene, J gene, and CDR3 amino acid sequence. The percentage overlap between two repertoires was calculated by dividing the number of shared unique clonotypes by the size of the smaller repertoire. Richness of each repertoire was evaluated using RTK rarefaction, the Chao1 estimator, and Recon v2.1 estimates of unobserved clonotypes. For all TCRbeta clonotypes obtained by the gDNA method from four donors, generation probabilities were computed with OLGA. What TCRdb holds here is the immuneACCESS table cut down to in-frame rearrangements. Part of the clones is not present; checked against another copy, under half of the missing clones reflect an unresolved V gene, and the others are unexplained. The DNA gave D and trimming, while V, J and clone size come from that table. The sample table records approximately 2.4 million clones; under 97% of these occur just once. Of the sample, roughly 0.13% falls within the top ten clones.

The CDR3 covers 14 residues, taking in both the cysteine and the phenylalanine. The read is trimmed to its CDR3 DNA, 42 bases read in frame from base 1. The germline V gene provides CDR1 SNHLY and CDR2 FYNNEI. Notes on this clone: Its antigen remains undetermined. One end of the junction fails to match germline, which may point to a read error.

The donors were healthy, HIV-negative adults with no recently reported acute infections or vaccinations. Every donor was a Caucasian adult residing in Nashville, Tennessee, USA. Magnetic negative selection was used to enrich CD4+ T cells, after which naive cells were positively selected on CD45RA and the negative fraction became the memory subset. Blood was collected by leukapheresis, and PBMCs were isolated by Ficoll-Histopaque density gradient centrifugation and then cryopreserved in liquid nitrogen vapor phase. Analytical flow cytometry was used to check the purity and quantity of every magnetically sorted T cell population. Genomic DNA was isolated from every sorted fraction and measured by UV absorbance on a Nanodrop 2000c.

The chain was built from TRBV2 and TRBJ2-7; the D gene assignment is ambiguous. The receptor was derived from a man aged 18 to 30 in good health. The material sequenced was naive CD4+ T cells sorted from blood. The sample's cell subset or site, from its label and the paper: CD45RA+ positively selected. The sequence in DNA is TGTGCCAGCAGTGAAGATACGGCGGATCCCGGTTGTTTCTTC. It encodes CASSEDTADPGCFF.